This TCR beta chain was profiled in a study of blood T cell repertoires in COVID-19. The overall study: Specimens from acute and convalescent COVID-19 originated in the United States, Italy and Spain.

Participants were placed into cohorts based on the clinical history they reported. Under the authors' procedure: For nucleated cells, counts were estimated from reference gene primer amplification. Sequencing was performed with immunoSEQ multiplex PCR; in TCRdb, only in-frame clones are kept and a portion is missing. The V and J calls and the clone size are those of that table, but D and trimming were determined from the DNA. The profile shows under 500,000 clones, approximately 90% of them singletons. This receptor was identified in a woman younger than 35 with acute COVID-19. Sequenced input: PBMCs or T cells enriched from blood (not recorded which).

CDR3 sequence (DNA): TGCACGGGGACTAGCGGGACTGAGCAGTTCTTC. Translated: CTGTSGTEQFF. This chain joins TRBV29-1 and TRBJ2-1, with 13 bases aligning to TRBD2. The CDR3 loop spans 11 amino acids. In germline, CDR1 is SQVTM, CDR2 ANQGSEA.